This entry is about one T cell receptor (beta chain). The second PCR ran roughly 6 to 12 cycles with a sample-barcoded 5' primer and J-beta primers. With 12 random nucleotides, a template-switch adaptor tagged each individual cDNA molecule. TCRdb analysed the 5' RACE reads with MiXCR anew, one entry per CDR3 protein. In the table there are approximately 1,700,000 distinct CDR3 sequences, roughly 43% of which are singletons. The data were obtained in a study of blood T cells in healthy people across ages. The CDR3 covers 15 residues. Trimming cost V 3 bases and J 10 bases; bases outside gene matches: 13. Germline CDR1 is SGDLS and CDR2 is YYNGEE. Each sample provided at least 6 micrograms of extracted total RNA.

The receptor comes from a human donor in good health. The sequenced sample was blood. The chain links TRBV9 to TRBJ2-1, with 7 bases that match TRBD2. CDR3 coding DNA: TGTGCCAGCAGCGCGGGGGGTAGCCTCCTGGGCGAGCAGTTCTTC. Its protein is CASSAGGSLLGEQFF.